A single sample gave rise to the 26 T cell receptor beta chains below, sequenced in a study of blood T cell repertoires in COVID-19. Profiled with immunoSEQ multiplex PCR; TCRdb holds only in-frame clones, not every one. The sample shows more than 300,000 clones, over 85% of them seen only once. The sequenced material came from PBMCs or T cells enriched from blood (not recorded which). All receptors derive from a woman younger than 45 who had recovered from COVID-19.

This sequence joins TRBV5-1 and TRBJ2-7, with 10 bases fitting TRBD1. The J segment lost 6 bases and the V segment lost 3 bases, leaving 6 bases of the junction unmatched. Germline assignment: CDR1 SGHRS and CDR2 YFSETQ. This CDR3 has 14 amino acids. The CDR3 DNA is TGCGCCAGCAGCTCCGGACAGGGGGGCGTCGAGCAGTACTTC. Encoded protein: CASSSGQGGVEQYF.

The chain recombines TRBV5-1 with TRBJ1-4, with TRBD1 matching 11 bases. J gave up 3 bases and V 7 bases, and 2 bases lay outside the gene matches. The CDR3 spans 14 residues. Germline CDR1 SGHRS, CDR2 YFSETQ. The CDR3 reads CASGTGGPNEKLFF. For the CDR3, the DNA is TGCGCCAGCGGGACAGGGGGGCCTAATGAAAAACTGTTTTTT.

The rearrangement joins TRBV6-5 to TRBJ2-3, with D possibly TRBD2 on 5 matching bases. Germline V CDR1 and CDR2: MNHEY, SVGAGI. This CDR3 comprises 14 residues. Deletions cut 7 bases from V and 0 bases from J, with 11 bases between. The chain's CDR3 is CASTLASSTDTQYF. CDR3 bases: TGTGCCAGCACCCTAGCTTCCAGCACAGATACGCAGTATTTT.

The V call is TRBV6-5, the J call TRBJ2-2, with D possibly TRBD2 on 6 matching bases. The CDR3 consists of 13 residues. Looked up from germline, CDR1 is MNHEY and CDR2 is SVGAGI. V lost 8 bases and J 8 bases, leaving 15 bases between the germline ends. CDR3 sequence reads: CASPRDSRGELFF. The DNA for the CDR3 is TGTGCCAGCCCTCGGGACTCACGGGGGGAGCTGTTTTTT.

The chain combines TRBV28 with TRBJ1-1, with TRBD1 identical over 8 bases. The V gene end was trimmed by 7 bases and the J gene end by 6 bases; junction bases not matched to a gene: 7. The CDR3 contains 13 residues. Germline CDR1 MDHEN, CDR2 SYDVKM. The CDR3 here is CASTVRGLAEAFF. CDR3 in DNA: TGTGCCAGCACTGTCAGGGGGCTCGCTGAAGCTTTCTTT.

The chain uses TRBV15 and TRBJ2-1, with 7 bases that match TRBD2. Germline V lookup: CDR1 LNHNV, CDR2 YYDKDF (reference sequence). This CDR3 has 16 residues. V gave up 5 bases and J gave up 5 bases; unmatched junction bases: 12. For the CDR3, the DNA is TGTGCCACCAGCGGAGTGAGGGCTAGCGGCCACAATGAGCAGTTCTTC. Residues: CATSGVRASGHNEQFF.

V and J are TRBV6-5 and TRBJ1-1; TRBD1 might be the D (5 bases). From germline, CDR1 is MNHEY and CDR2 SVGAGI. The length of the CDR3 is 12 residues. Between the trimmed V and J ends, which lost 8 bases and 5 bases, there was a span of 12 bases. The CDR3 DNA is TGTGCCAGCCACATGGGGGGAACTGAAGCTTTCTTT. Its translation is CASHMGGTEAFF.

The CDR3 sequence is CASSLSTGYDEQFF. CDR3 in DNA: TGTGCCAGCAGTTTATCGACAGGGTACGATGAGCAGTTCTTC. The V gene is TRBV27, the J gene TRBJ2-1, with 7 bases lining up with TRBD1. The germline V gene encodes CDR1 MNHEY and CDR2 SMNVEV (reference sequence). Trimming took 0 bases from V and 8 from J; bases not matched to a gene: 4. This CDR3 spans 14 amino acids.

The rearrangement uses TRBV4-2 and TRBJ1-3; TRBD1 might be the D (5 bases). The CDR3 runs to 19 residues. CDR1 and CDR2 (germline): LGHNA, YNFKEQ. V gave up 1 base and J gave up 1 base, with 20 bases separating them. The CDR3 DNA follows: TGTGCCAGCAGCCAAGCCGCCTGGGGCAGGACCCCGTCTGGAAACACCATATATTTT. Its translation is CASSQAAWGRTPSGNTIYF.

The chain couples TRBV30 to TRBJ1-5; 7 nucleotides align to TRBD1. CDR3 size: 18 residues. V dropped 1 base and J dropped 0; count of bases not matched to a gene: 12. Looked up from germline, CDR1 is GTSNPN and CDR2 is SVGIG (reference sequence). The CDR3 coding sequence is TGTGCCTGGAGTGGACAGGGAAAAGAATTAAATAGCAATCAGCCCCAGCATTTT. Its translation: CAWSGQGKELNSNQPQHF.

This clone was detected once. The chain links TRBV5-6 to TRBJ2-7; TRBD2 aligns across 10 bases. Germline V lookup: CDR1 SGHDT, CDR2 YYEEEE. This CDR3 is built from 14 residues. Trimming at V came to 5 bases and at J to 2 bases, leaving 4 bases not matched to a gene. CDR3 in amino acids: CASRIAGGAYEQYF. The CDR3 DNA is TGTGCCAGCAGGATAGCGGGAGGCGCCTACGAGCAGTACTTC.

The chain recombines TRBV10-3 with TRBJ1-1; D is perhaps TRBD1 (6 bases). V lost 3 bases and J lost 5, with 13 bases in between. Germline V gives CDR1 ENHRY, CDR2 SYGVKD. CDR3 length: 14 amino acids. CDR3: CAISDRGRETEAFF. The CDR3 DNA sequence: TGTGCCATCAGTGACAGGGGAAGGGAGACTGAAGCTTTCTTT.

The CDR3: CASSQDGFGGDYGYTF. Here the CDR3 DNA reads TGCGCCAGCAGCCAAGATGGTTTCGGGGGTGATTATGGCTACACCTTC. The chain carries TRBV4-3 and TRBJ1-2, with TRBD1 as a possible D gene (5 bases). The V and J ends lost 0 bases and 5 bases respectively, with 16 bases between them. CDR1 and CDR2 (germline): LGHNA, YSLEER. This CDR3 is 16 amino acids long.

The chain has TRBV15 and TRBJ2-5; a possible D gene is TRBD2 (6 bases). The germline gives CDR1 LNHNV, CDR2 YYDKDF (reference sequence). The V and J ends lost 4 bases and 2 bases respectively, with 14 bases between them. The CDR3 loop spans 15 amino acids. The CDR3 sequence: CATSTNYGSQETQYF. The CDR3 DNA follows: TGTGCCACCAGCACAAATTACGGGAGTCAAGAGACCCAGTACTTC.

The chain uses TRBV5-6 and TRBJ2-3; 11 bases line up with TRBD2. Trimming took 1 base from V and 6 from J; bases not matched to a gene: 10. The CDR3 consists of 17 residues. Germline-derived CDR1 and CDR2 are SGHDT and YYEEEE. CDR3 DNA: TGTGCCAGCAGCTTGCTTGTGGTAGCGGGAGGGCGTGATACGCAGTATTTT. It translates to CASSLLVVAGGRDTQYF.

V gene TRBV21-1 combines with J gene TRBJ1-1. TRBV21-1 is flagged as a pseudogene. This CDR3 region has 18 residues. CDR3 bases: TGTGCCAGCAGCAACGCCTCTAGATATCACGATACGGGGACTGAAGCTTTCTTT. Residues: CASSNASRYHDTGTEAFF.

The rearrangement joins TRBV19 to TRBJ1-2; D unclear. Germline CDR1 LNHDA, CDR2 SQIVND (reference sequence). This CDR3 contains 11 residues. V gave up 6 bases and J gave up 6 bases, with 8 bases separating them. CDR3 region: CASREGDGYTF. In DNA form, the CDR3 reads TGTGCCAGTAGGGAGGGAGATGGCTACACCTTC.

This rearrangement joins TRBV7-3 to TRBJ2-7; possibly TRBD1 for D (7 bases). This CDR3 is built from 16 residues. Trimming removed 3 bases at V and 4 bases at J, with 19 bases between. Germline V lookup: CDR1 SGHTA, CDR2 FQGTGA. The CDR3 nucleotides are TGTGCCAGCAGCTTTACGCTCCAGACAGGGAGGTACGAGCAGTACTTC. Amino acids: CASSFTLQTGRYEQYF.

This clone has only one observation. The chain combines TRBV18 with TRBJ1-3; D is undetermined. From germline, CDR1 is KGHSH and CDR2 LQKENI. Trimming took off 5 bases at V and 0 bases at J, with 11 bases between the two ends. The CDR3 spans 15 residues. The CDR3 region has the DNA TGTGCCAGCTCATCAGCTAGCGGCTCTGGAAACACCATATATTTT. This sequence encodes CASSSASGSGNTIYF.

In nucleotides, the CDR3 is TGTGCCAGTGGGAGGGCCCAGGAGACCCAGTACTTC. Encoded protein: CASGRAQETQYF. The rearrangement joins TRBV3-1 (or the pseudogene TRBV3-2) to TRBJ2-5, with 7 bases fitting TRBD2. The junction had 6 bases not matched to a gene; V was cut back by 9 bases and J by 5 bases. The germline V gene has CDR1 LGHDT and CDR2 YNNKEL (reference sequence). The CDR3 contains 12 residues.

This clone was observed a handful of times. The J gene is TRBJ1-3, the V gene TRBV7-9; no clear D. CDR1 is SEHNR and CDR2 is FQNEAQ in the germline V gene (reference sequence). The CDR3 length is 15 residues. Trimming stripped 4 bases from V and 5 bases from J, with 15 bases between. CDR3 sequence reads: CASSSDATSRNTIYF. Written as DNA, the CDR3 is TGTGCCAGCAGCTCCGACGCAACTAGTCGAAACACCATATATTTT. Using reference TRBV7-9 and TRBJ1-3 for the parts outside the CDR3, the full variable domain is DTGVSQNPRHKITKRGQNVTFRCDPISEHNRLYWYRQTLGQGPEFLTYFQNEAQLEKSRLLSDRFSAERPKGSFSTLEIQRTEQGDSAMYLCASSSDATSRNTIYFGEGSWLTVV.

V is TRBV10-2 and J is TRBJ2-7, with D tentatively TRBD1 (6 bases). Between the trimmed V and J ends, which lost 5 bases and 0 bases, there was a span of 11 bases. The CDR3 is 14 residues long. The germline CDR1 and CDR2 sequences are WSHSY and SAAADI. The CDR3 nucleotides are TGCGCCAGCAGTTTTACAGGGACCTCCTACGAGCAGTACTTC. This codes for CASSFTGTSYEQYF.

This sequence joins TRBV6-5 and TRBJ2-7, with D maybe TRBD1 (5 bases). CDR3 length: 12 amino acids. Per germline, CDR1 MNHEY and CDR2 SVGAGI. Trimming pared 9 bases from V and 3 bases from J, leaving 12 bases between. DNA of the CDR3: TGTGCCAGTACGGGTAGGGGCTACGAGCAGTACTTC. Translation: CASTGRGYEQYF.

The V call is TRBV28, the J call TRBJ2-1; no clear D gene. The V and J ends lost 4 bases and 5 bases respectively, with 12 bases between them. This CDR3 has 14 amino acids. Per germline, CDR1 MDHEN and CDR2 SYDVKM. CDR3 region: CASSSRYYNNEQFF. The CDR3 DNA follows: TGTGCCAGCAGTTCTAGGTACTACAACAATGAGCAGTTCTTC.

The chain recombines TRBV10-3 with TRBJ2-1; TRBD2 aligns across 7 bases. V gave up 6 bases and J gave up 7 bases; unmatched junction bases: 12. CDR1 and CDR2 from the germline V gene are ENHRY and SYGVKD. This CDR3 is built from 15 residues. As DNA, the CDR3 is TGTGCCATCAGCCCAATAGCGGGCACGGGAAATGAGCAGTTCTTC. Residues: CAISPIAGTGNEQFF.

The chain joins TRBV18 to TRBJ1-3, with D possibly TRBD1 on 6 matching bases. From germline, CDR1 is KGHSH and CDR2 LQKENI. This CDR3 comprises 19 residues. V lost 2 bases and J 1 base, leaving 21 bases between the germline ends. The CDR3 sequence: CASSPARQASAKSGNTIYF. CDR3 nucleotide sequence: TGTGCCAGCTCACCAGCGAGACAGGCCTCGGCCAAGTCTGGAAACACCATATATTTT.